This TCR beta chain comes out of a study of cytomegalovirus exposure and HLA in healthy donors. The CDR3 is made up of 17 amino acids. Germline lookup yields CDR1 MRHNA and CDR2 SNTAGT. With 2 bases clipped from V and 7 bases from J, the junction kept 8 bases outside the gene matches. Study-level findings and limits: It was approximately 170 TCR beta chains that were listed as cytomegalovirus-associated. Rare TCR sequences predominated, though certain public TCRs were found in many donors. First-cohort TCR clusters tended to co-occur in the 120 or so validation repertoires, a later analysis found.

This clone turned up a few times. Its target is not known. Repertoires were generated with immunoSEQ multiplex PCR, while TCRdb's copy carries only in-frame clones and drops some. The top ten hold 1% to 1.5% of the sample, which has roughly 300,000 clones, roughly 87% seen once. This TCR was recovered from a woman in her twenties or thirties in good health and CMV-seropositive. The rearrangement links TRBV6-4 to TRBJ2-1, with 13 nucleotides matching TRBD2. The specimen was PBMCs. The CDR3 is CASSDPSTSGGANEQFF. DNA of the CDR3: TGTGCCAGCAGTGACCCATCTACTAGCGGGGGGGCTAATGAGCAGTTCTTC.